This T cell receptor (beta chain) was sequenced in a study of control samples from healthy donors and cancer patients. The junction had 5 bases not matched to a gene; V was cut back by 3 bases and J by 4 bases. The germline CDR1 and CDR2 sequences are LNHDA and SQIVND (reference sequence). The CDR3 totals 14 residues. Only in-frame clones appear in the TCRdb table, and some are missing; sequencing was by immunoSEQ multiplex PCR. Altogether roughly 59,000 clones are present, approximately 92% being singletons, with the ten largest covering roughly 1.6%. Material: PBMCs. V usage is TRBV19 and J usage is TRBJ1-2; 7 bases fit TRBD1. The origin of this receptor is a man between 35 and 55 years old with colorectal cancer. The chain's CDR3 is CASSIGTAGYGYTF. The DNA for the CDR3 is TGTGCCAGTAGTATTGGGACAGCGGGCTATGGCTACACCTTC.